The clone carrying this T cell receptor (beta chain) showed up many times. As yet, its antigen is unknown. This record belongs to a study of T-cell reconstitution after alpha-beta-depleted transplantation in children. Study-wide points: Reported findings indicate that, about two months after transplant, alpha-beta T cells came from several hundred expanded clones, which were derived from non-depleted graft cells.

The library targeted TCRbeta and was prepared with unique molecular identifiers. From the PCR reads, TCRdb called clonotypes with MiXCR, one entry per CDR3 protein. The sample yields almost 250,000 distinct CDR3 sequences, around 25% seen once. The CDR3 totals 12 residues. V was trimmed by 7 bases and J by 8 bases, leaving 18 bases between them. Germline loops: CDR1 SQVTM, CDR2 ANQGSEA. The rearrangement links TRBV29-1 to TRBJ2-7; D tentatively reads TRBD1 or TRBD2 (5 bases each). The source is a girl under 10 years old with Fanconi anemia, due to receive a stem cell transplant. Sample: PBMCs, taken before TCRalphabeta/CD19-depleted stem cell transplant. CDR3 protein: CSAIPRDRKQYF. The CDR3, as DNA: TGCAGCGCTATCCCCCGGGACCGAAAGCAGTACTTC.